What follows are 28 T cell receptor beta chains derived from one specimen sequenced in a study of T cells after yellow fever vaccination. From the 5' RACE reads, TCRdb called clonotypes with MiXCR, one entry per CDR3 protein. The data hold more than 65,000 distinct CDR3 sequences, with roughly 13% observed a single time. The sequencing used CD8+ T cells not binding an NS4B(214-222) dextramer, sorted from PBMCs, collected approximately 22 days after the first yellow fever vaccination. These receptors were taken from a man in his late teens or twenties who received the YFV17D yellow fever vaccine.

There are a few counts of this clonotype. The chain joins TRBV20-1 to TRBJ2-5; D is ambiguous. Per germline, CDR1 DFQATT and CDR2 SNEGSKA (reference sequence). CDR3 size: 10 residues. Trimming left V 0 bases short and J 10 bases short, with 6 bases between. The CDR3 DNA is TGCAGTGCTAGAGATCCCTTCCAGTACTTC. Its translation: CSARDPFQYF.

This rearrangement joins TRBV30 to TRBJ1-2, with a possible D match to TRBD1 (5 bases). This CDR3 has 15 residues. Trimming stripped 0 bases from V and 1 base from J, with 12 bases between. The germline CDR1 and CDR2 sequences are GTSNPN and SVGIG (reference sequence). CDR3 nucleotide sequence: TGTGCCTGGAGTGTCGGGGAGGGGTTTAACTATGGCTACACCTTC. Its translation: CAWSVGEGFNYGYTF.

This clonotype was detected a few times. V and J are TRBV15 and TRBJ1-5; 9 nucleotides line up with TRBD1. Germline-derived CDR1 and CDR2 are LNHNV and YYDKDF (reference sequence). V lost 5 bases to trimming and J lost 6 bases; unmatched junction nucleotides: 5. There are 14 residues in the CDR3. CDR3 protein: CATSGDRDIQPQHF. CDR3 nucleotides: TGTGCCACCAGCGGGGACAGGGATATTCAGCCCCAGCATTTT.

This clonotype was seen many times. The genes are TRBV3-1 and TRBJ2-1, with D perhaps matching TRBD2 (5 bases). Germline V gives CDR1 LGHDT, CDR2 YNNKEL (reference sequence). V gave up 1 base and J gave up 2 bases, with 9 bases separating them. This CDR3 is built from 15 residues. CDR3 nucleotides: TGTGCCAGCAGCCAAGCCAGCGGTACCTACAATGAGCAGTTCTTC. Its protein is CASSQASGTYNEQFF.

The sample holds a few counts of this clonotype. V usage is TRBV4-3 and J usage is TRBJ2-2, with D uncertain. The ends were cut back, 0 bases at V and 0 bases at J, with 8 bases in the middle. Germline CDR1 and CDR2: LGHNA and YSLEER. The CDR3 consists of 16 residues. CDR3 protein: CASSQDLPANTGELFF. The CDR3 DNA reads as TGCGCCAGCAGCCAAGACTTACCCGCGAACACCGGGGAGCTGTTTTTT.

The chain is built from TRBV18 and TRBJ2-7, with TRBD1 as a possible D gene (6 bases). Trimming pared 3 bases from V and 6 bases from J, leaving 12 bases between. The germline V gene has CDR1 KGHSH and CDR2 LQKENI. The CDR3 has 13 amino acids. CDR3 sequence (DNA): TGTGCCAGCTCACCTATACAGGGTAGCGAGCAGTACGTC. It codes for CASSPIQGSEQYV.

This clonotype was observed at least ten times. This chain connects TRBV5-1 to TRBJ2-7; a weak D match, TRBD2 (6 bases). Germline V gene sequence: CDR1 SGHRS, CDR2 YFSETQ. This CDR3 spans 14 amino acids. Trimming stripped 5 bases from V and 2 bases from J, with 14 bases between. The CDR3 region is CASSTRAGPYEQYF. The CDR3, as DNA: TGCGCCAGCAGTACCCGAGCGGGCCCCTACGAGCAGTACTTC. Using reference TRBV5-1 and TRBJ2-7 for the parts outside the CDR3, the full variable domain is KAGVTQTPRYLIKTRGQQVTLSCSPISGHRSVSWYQQTPGQGLQFLFEYFSETQRNKGNFPGRFSGRQFSNSRSEMNVSTLELGDSALYLCASSTRAGPYEQYFGPGTRLTVT.

This clonotype was counted a few times. The genes are TRBV7-9 and TRBJ1-6, with D hard to call. CDR3 size: 17 residues. The germline gives CDR1 SEHNR, CDR2 FQNEAQ (reference sequence). V was shortened by 4 bases and J by 0 bases, with 13 bases between the two germline ends. The CDR3 sequence: CASSYNAGSSYNSPLHF. CDR3 bases: TGTGCCAGCAGCTACAATGCAGGCAGCTCCTATAATTCACCCCTCCACTTT.

This clonotype was seen a handful of times. The V gene is TRBV4-1, the J gene TRBJ1-1, with no clear D. The CDR3 is made up of 14 amino acids. In germline, CDR1 is MGHRA, CDR2 YSYEKL. V lost 2 bases and J lost 1, with 8 bases in between. CDR3 loop: CASSQRLANTEAFF. The CDR3 DNA reads as TGCGCCAGCAGCCAACGTCTAGCGAACACTGAAGCTTTCTTT.

The V and J genes are TRBV25-1 and TRBJ1-5, with D perhaps matching TRBD1 (6 bases). The CDR3 loop spans 14 amino acids. Germline CDR1 MGHDK, CDR2 SYGVNS. Trimming shortened V by 0 bases and J by 9 bases, and 12 bases separated the two germline ends. CDR3 region: CASSEYGGSGPQHF. The CDR3, as DNA: TGTGCCAGCAGTGAATACGGGGGCTCGGGGCCCCAGCATTTT.

The rearrangement links TRBV28 to TRBJ2-2; 10 positions match TRBD1. This CDR3 region has 18 residues. V dropped 2 bases and J dropped 1; count of bases not matched to a gene: 7. The germline gives CDR1 MDHEN, CDR2 SYDVKM. The CDR3 nucleotides are TGTGCCAGCAGTTTAGACAGGGGGCGAATAGAGAACACCGGGGAGCTGTTTTTT. Protein: CASSLDRGRIENTGELFF.

This clonotype was counted only a few times. The rearrangement uses TRBV5-1 and TRBJ2-1, with 10 bases that match TRBD2. From germline, CDR1 is SGHRS and CDR2 YFSETQ. Losses at the gene ends were 0 bases for V and 0 bases for J; bases not matched to a gene: 3. The CDR3 is 17 residues long. The CDR3 spells CASSLVGTSDSYNEQFF. CDR3 DNA: TGCGCCAGCAGCTTGGTCGGGACTAGCGACTCCTACAATGAGCAGTTCTTC.

The chain carries TRBV7-9 and TRBJ2-5, with D possibly matching TRBD1 (5 bases). The V end lost 5 bases, the J end lost 5 bases, and 15 bases lay between the germline ends. CDR3 length: 14 residues. Germline CDR1 reads SEHNR; CDR2 reads FQNEAQ (reference sequence). CDR3 sequence: CASSPWGSAETQYF. The CDR3, as DNA: TGTGCCAGCAGCCCTTGGGGCTCTGCGGAGACCCAGTACTTC.

Many counts were recorded for this clonotype. V usage is TRBV6-4 and J usage is TRBJ2-2; 8 bases align to TRBD1. The CDR3 spans 15 residues. Per germline, CDR1 MRHNA and CDR2 SNTAGT. V trimming: 2 bases; J trimming: 6 bases; junction bases outside the gene matches: 5. The CDR3 region is CASSDGRGHSGELFF. For the CDR3, the DNA is TGTGCCAGCAGTGACGGCAGGGGGCATTCCGGGGAGCTGTTTTTT.

In its sample, this clonotype was seen a few times. The genes are TRBV19 and TRBJ2-5; D gene ambiguous. Germline CDR1 reads LNHDA; CDR2 reads SQIVND (reference sequence). The V end was cut by 1 base, the J end by 2 bases, with 2 bases between. CDR3 length: 12 amino acids. The CDR3 spells CASSIGQETQYF. DNA of the CDR3: TGTGCCAGTAGTATAGGGCAAGAGACCCAGTACTTC.

This clonotype was counted between two and nine times. This CDR3 reads CASSSPTGLNTEAFF. As DNA, the CDR3 is TGTGCCAGCAGTTCCCCGACAGGGTTGAACACTGAAGCTTTCTTT. V is TRBV12-3 or TRBV12-4 and J is TRBJ1-1; 7 bases map to TRBD1. Trimming cost V 4 bases and J 0 bases; bases outside gene matches: 5. The length of the CDR3 is 15 residues.

A few counts support this clonotype. The chain links TRBV11-2 to TRBJ2-3, with 10 bases matching TRBD2. Germline V CDR1 and CDR2: SGHAT, FQNNGV. The CDR3 consists of 17 residues. V lost 4 bases to trimming and J lost 2 bases; unmatched junction nucleotides: 9. DNA of the CDR3: TGTGCCAGCAGCTCCGGTAGCGGGGGGTATGACACAGATACGCAGTATTTT. This codes for CASSSGSGGYDTDTQYF.

This clonotype was seen only a few times. This chain links TRBV29-1 with TRBJ2-5, with TRBD2 identical over 8 bases. The CDR3 has 14 residues. Germline V gene sequence: CDR1 SQVTM, CDR2 ANQGSEA. J was trimmed by 4 bases and V by 3 bases; bases with no gene match: 7. CDR3 in DNA: TGCAGCGTTGATCTCCCGGGACTAGGAGAGACCCAGTACTTC. Encoded protein: CSVDLPGLGETQYF.

This clonotype was recorded many times. V usage is TRBV5-5 and J usage is TRBJ1-1; no reliable D call. Germline assignment: CDR1 SGHKS and CDR2 YYEKEE (reference sequence). Trimming took off 0 bases at V and 5 bases at J, with 14 bases between the two ends. The CDR3 loop spans 15 amino acids. The CDR3, as DNA: TGTGCCAGCAGCTTGGGGGCGCCCGGTGGTACTGAAGCTTTCTTT. Translating it yields CASSLGAPGGTEAFF.

This clonotype came up a few times. The chain has TRBV7-9 and TRBJ2-2, with 7 bases identical to TRBD1. The V gene's germline CDR1 is SEHNR and CDR2 FQNEAQ (reference sequence). The V segment lost 7 bases and the J segment 3 bases; nucleotides outside the gene matches: 11. This CDR3 contains 16 residues. The CDR3 nucleotides read TGTGCCAGCACCTCATTCCGGGACAGTCACACCGGGGAGCTGTTTTTT. Translating it yields CASTSFRDSHTGELFF.

This clonotype was recorded at least ten times. The chain links TRBV20-1 to TRBJ2-2; D call uncertain. The CDR3 consists of 12 residues. The germline V and J ends were trimmed by 3 bases and 6 bases, with 8 bases remaining between them. Germline CDR1 and CDR2: DFQATT and SNEGSKA (reference sequence). The CDR3 nucleotides are TGCAGTGCTAGGTGGGGATCCGGGGAGCTGTTTTTT. It is translated as CSARWGSGELFF.

The chain couples TRBV4-3 to TRBJ2-1; the D is unclear. Germline values: CDR1 LGHNA, CDR2 YSLEER. The CDR3 consists of 14 residues. V dropped 0 bases and J dropped 6 bases, with 9 bases sitting between them. The CDR3 reads CASSQEIGTNEQFF. Here the CDR3 DNA reads TGCGCCAGCAGCCAAGAGATCGGAACCAATGAGCAGTTCTTC.

This clonotype has at least ten counts. This chain uses TRBV4-1 with TRBJ1-5, with 9 nucleotides matching TRBD1. CDR1 and CDR2 (germline): MGHRA, YSYEKL. J was trimmed by 1 base and V by 3 bases; bases with no gene match: 1. The CDR3 spans 15 residues. DNA for the CDR3: TGCGCCAGCAGCCAGGGGACAGGGAGCAATCAGCCCCAGCATTTT. This sequence encodes CASSQGTGSNQPQHF.

This clonotype was seen more than once but under ten times. CDR3 coding DNA: TGTGCCAGCAGTTCCGAACACGGAAAACTGTTTTTT. It translates to CASSSEHGKLFF. The chain couples TRBV27 to TRBJ1-4; D not certain. The length of the CDR3 is 12 residues. The V end lost 4 bases, the J end lost 10 bases, and 10 bases lay between the germline ends. CDR1 is MNHEY and CDR2 is SMNVEV in the germline V gene (reference sequence).

In its sample, this clonotype was seen a few times. This chain connects TRBV4-3 to TRBJ2-5; no reliable D call. Trimming removed 0 bases at V and 2 bases at J, with 13 bases between. This CDR3 region has 16 residues. CDR1 and CDR2 from the germline V gene are LGHNA and YSLEER. The CDR3 loop reads CASSQDIPGTQETQYF. CDR3 DNA: TGCGCCAGCAGCCAAGACATACCAGGCACTCAAGAGACCCAGTACTTC.

This clonotype was seen only a few times. The rearrangement links TRBV13 to TRBJ2-7; 14 bases agree with TRBD2. This CDR3 has 15 residues. V shed 5 bases, J shed 7 bases, and the junction held 7 bases outside the gene matches. In germline, CDR1 is PRHDT, CDR2 FYEKMQ (reference sequence). The CDR3 spells CASSPGLAGALEQYF. Here the CDR3 DNA reads TGTGCCAGCAGCCCGGGACTAGCGGGGGCCTTGGAGCAGTACTTC.

V and J are TRBV7-2 and TRBJ2-3; D is ambiguous. The CDR3 is made up of 14 amino acids. V gave up 2 bases and J gave up 3 bases, with 9 bases separating them. CDR1 and CDR2 (germline): SGHTA, FQGNSA. DNA for the CDR3: TGTGCCAGCAGCTTAAGTGACCCAACAGATACGCAGTATTTT. It specifies CASSLSDPTDTQYF. The full variable domain, its missing parts supplied by reference TRBV7-2 and TRBJ2-3, is GAGVSQSPSNKVTEKGKDVELRCDPISGHTALYWYRQSLGQGLEFLIYFQGNSAPDKSGLPSDRFSAERTGGSVSTLTIQRTQQEDSAVYLCASSLSDPTDTQYFGPGTRLTVL.

The count of this clonotype is one. V and J are TRBV10-3 and TRBJ2-3; TRBD1 aligns across 9 bases. The CDR3 loop spans 17 amino acids. J lost 2 bases, V lost 2 bases, and 8 bases had no gene match. Germline loops: CDR1 ENHRY, CDR2 SYGVKD. The DNA of the CDR3 is TGTGCCATCAGTGAGCAGTTCGGGACAGGGCCCACAGATACGCAGTATTTT. It translates to CAISEQFGTGPTDTQYF.